This TCR beta chain was identified during a study of vaccination effects on CD4 cells after COVID-19. Findings and limits, study-wide: The study found that only 1 of 255 vaccine-induced clones from healthy vaccinees cross-reacted with common cold coronaviruses. The study enrolled few convalescent patients and sampled no early post-infection timepoints.

Here immunoSEQ multiplex PCR was the method, and the copy in TCRdb shows in-frame clones only, minus some. Altogether tens of thousands of clones are present, around 79% being singletons, with the ten largest covering 10%. The ViraFEST assay expanded antigen-specific CD4+ T cells with viral peptide pools before sequencing. At the end of less than 12 days of culture, CD4+ T cells were isolated. Nucleocapsid antibodies stayed negative before and after vaccination, showing no earlier SARS-CoV-2 infection. It was with about 10 IU/ml IL-2 and 9.5 to 10 ug/ml peptides that under 2.5 million PBMC per well were cultured. As for this clone: The antigen is unknown.

Trimming took off 9 bases at V and 3 bases at J, with 16 bases between the two ends. Per germline, CDR1 SGHTS and CDR2 YDEGEE. The CDR3 is 14 amino acids. The source of this sequence is a human donor who received a COVID-19 vaccine. The V call is TRBV5-8, the J call TRBJ2-1; D might be TRBD2 (6 bases). Material: CD4+ T cells from PBMCs cultured with SARS-CoV-2 spike peptides, obtained before COVID-19 vaccination. CDR3 in DNA: TGTGCCACGATCGGGACTCACCGCTACAATGAGCAGTTCTTC. This encodes CATIGTHRYNEQFF.